These 12 T cell receptor beta chains were sequenced from one sample in a study of T-cell memory formation after mild COVID-19. TCRdb reprocessed the 5' RACE reads with MiXCR, giving one entry per CDR3 protein. The sample has roughly 450,000 distinct CDR3 sequences; around a sixth are singletons. Material for sequencing was PBMCs or a T cell subset sorted from them (not recorded which). The receptors were gathered from an adult woman who had mild COVID-19 (a few samples of this study predate the infection). Cell type and time point are not known.

This chain joins TRBV27 and TRBJ1-5; D may be TRBD1 (6 bases). Looked up from germline, CDR1 is MNHEY and CDR2 is SMNVEV (reference sequence). The CDR3 runs to 14 residues. Trimming removed 3 bases from V and 6 bases from J, with 12 bases in between. CDR3 region: CASSFAGASQPQHF. The CDR3 region has the DNA TGTGCCAGCAGTTTCGCAGGGGCCAGTCAGCCCCAGCATTTT.

This clonotype has just one count. The J gene is TRBJ1-1, the V gene TRBV12-5; 8 positions agree with TRBD1. The germline gives CDR1 LGHNT, CDR2 FRNRAP. Trimming removed 4 bases from V and 1 base from J; junction bases left unmatched: 5. The CDR3 is made up of 15 amino acids. The CDR3, as DNA: TGTGCTAGTGGTTCTGGGACAGGCCCGAACACTGAAGCTTTCTTT. Translated: CASGSGTGPNTEAFF.

The rearrangement links TRBV6-1 to TRBJ1-2, with D tentatively TRBD1 (6 bases). Trimming cost V 2 bases and J 8 bases, with 12 bases left between them. The CDR3 is made up of 13 amino acids. Germline V CDR1 and CDR2: MNHNS, SASEGT. CDR3: CASSERGGGGYTF. In DNA form, the CDR3 reads TGTGCCAGCAGTGAAAGGGGGGGCGGAGGCTACACCTTC.

This clonotype has just a few counts. V usage is TRBV20-1 and J usage is TRBJ2-1; D is ambiguous. This CDR3 has 11 amino acids. CDR1 DFQATT and CDR2 SNEGSKA come from the germline V gene (reference sequence). V was pared by 5 bases and J by 9 bases, with 11 bases between. The CDR3: CSAPSVGEQFF. As DNA, the CDR3 is TGCAGTGCTCCCTCGGTTGGTGAGCAGTTCTTC.

The V call is TRBV7-3, the J call TRBJ2-1, with D maybe TRBD2 (5 bases). Trimming removed 5 bases from V and 5 bases from J, with 10 bases in between. The CDR3 consists of 13 residues. CDR1 is SGHTA and CDR2 is FQGTGA in the germline V gene. CDR3 sequence (DNA): TGTGCCAGCAGCCCCCCCGGGGACAATGAGCAGTTCTTC. Translating gives CASSPPGDNEQFF.

Ten or more counts support this clonotype. The chain uses TRBV2 and TRBJ2-3; D possibly corresponds to TRBD1 (5 bases). The germline V and J ends were trimmed by 7 bases and 12 bases, with 17 bases remaining between them. Germline CDR1 SNHLY, CDR2 FYNNEI. The CDR3 has 12 residues. CDR3 nucleotides: TGTGCCAGCAACAGACAGACCCAGGATCAGTATTTT. Translating gives CASNRQTQDQYF.

This chain links TRBV20-1 with TRBJ2-7; the D gene could be TRBD1 or TRBD2 (5 bases each). Trimming removed 3 bases at V and 3 bases at J, with 12 bases between. CDR3 length equals 13 residues. Germline assignment: CDR1 DFQATT and CDR2 SNEGSKA (reference sequence). CDR3 coding DNA: TGCAGTGCTAGGACCGGGACGGGCTACGAGCAGTACTTC. It specifies CSARTGTGYEQYF.

The chain uses TRBV5-1 and TRBJ2-1; D not certain. Per the germline V gene, CDR1 is SGHRS and CDR2 is YFSETQ. The V and J ends lost 0 bases and 8 bases respectively, with 15 bases between them. The CDR3 has 15 amino acids. The chain's CDR3 is CASSLVHSREDEQFF. The CDR3, as DNA: TGCGCCAGCAGCTTGGTTCACTCGAGAGAGGATGAGCAGTTCTTC.

This chain uses TRBV4-3 with TRBJ2-3, with 8 bases that match TRBD2. This CDR3 is built from 15 residues. Trimming took 1 base from V and 6 from J; bases not matched to a gene: 6. The germline V gene encodes CDR1 LGHNA and CDR2 YSLEER. CDR3 in DNA: TGCGCCAGCAGCCAAGTGGGGGGACTAGTGGATACGCAGTATTTT. It specifies CASSQVGGLVDTQYF.

In this sample, this clonotype turned up a few times. The V and J genes are TRBV16 and TRBJ2-7; no reliable D call. The CDR3 is made up of 14 amino acids. Germline lookup yields CDR1 KGHSY and CDR2 FQNENV. V lost 4 bases and J 2 bases, leaving 12 bases between the germline ends. CDR3 loop: CASSRSRRAYEQYF. The CDR3 nucleotides read TGTGCCAGCAGCCGCTCCAGGCGAGCCTACGAGCAGTACTTC.

The chain employs TRBV6-6 and TRBJ1-1; 10 bases map to TRBD1. The CDR3 has 14 residues. From germline, CDR1 is MNHNY and CDR2 SVGAGI (reference sequence). V lost 6 bases, J lost 2 bases, and 3 bases stayed unmatched. This chain's CDR3 is CASRGQGVNTEAFF. CDR3 sequence (DNA): TGTGCCAGCAGAGGACAGGGGGTAAACACTGAAGCTTTCTTT.

The chain combines TRBV6-6 with TRBJ2-2, with D perhaps TRBD1 (5 bases). The V gene lost 7 bases and the J gene lost 2 bases, with 11 bases spanning the gap. The length of the CDR3 is 14 residues. The germline gives CDR1 MNHNY, CDR2 SVGAGI (reference sequence). CDR3: CASKVRGNTGELFF. The DNA for the CDR3 is TGTGCCAGCAAGGTTAGGGGAAACACCGGGGAGCTGTTTTTT.